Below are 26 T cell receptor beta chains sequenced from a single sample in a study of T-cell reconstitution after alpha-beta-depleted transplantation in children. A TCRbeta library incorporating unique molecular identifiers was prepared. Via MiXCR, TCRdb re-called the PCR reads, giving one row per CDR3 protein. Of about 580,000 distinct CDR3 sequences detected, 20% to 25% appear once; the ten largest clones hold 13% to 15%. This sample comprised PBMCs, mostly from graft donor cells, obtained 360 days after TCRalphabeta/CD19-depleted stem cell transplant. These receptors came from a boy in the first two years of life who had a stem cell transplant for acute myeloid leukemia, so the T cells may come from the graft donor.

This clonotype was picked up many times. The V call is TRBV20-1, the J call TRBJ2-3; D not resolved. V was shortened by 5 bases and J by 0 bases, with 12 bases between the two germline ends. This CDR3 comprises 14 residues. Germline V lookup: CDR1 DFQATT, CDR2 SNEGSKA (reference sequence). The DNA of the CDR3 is TGCAGTGCTGGACCCCCCCTCAGCACAGATACGCAGTATTTT. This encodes CSAGPPLSTDTQYF.

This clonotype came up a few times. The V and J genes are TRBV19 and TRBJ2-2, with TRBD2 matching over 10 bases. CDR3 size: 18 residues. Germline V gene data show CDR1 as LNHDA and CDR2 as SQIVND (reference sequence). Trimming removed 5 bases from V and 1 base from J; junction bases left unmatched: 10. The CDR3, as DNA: TGTGCCAGTAGTCAACTAGCGGGGAGAGATTGGAACACCGGGGAGCTGTTTTTT. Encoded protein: CASSQLAGRDWNTGELFF.

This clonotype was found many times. The CDR3 here is CSARAPGVNSPLHF. CDR3 nucleotide sequence: TGCAGTGCTAGAGCTCCAGGGGTTAATTCACCCCTCCACTTT. V gene TRBV20-1 combines with J gene TRBJ1-6; D is perhaps TRBD1 (6 bases). The CDR3 covers 14 residues. Germline V gives CDR1 DFQATT, CDR2 SNEGSKA (reference sequence). The V end was cut by 1 base, the J end by 6 bases, with 10 bases between.

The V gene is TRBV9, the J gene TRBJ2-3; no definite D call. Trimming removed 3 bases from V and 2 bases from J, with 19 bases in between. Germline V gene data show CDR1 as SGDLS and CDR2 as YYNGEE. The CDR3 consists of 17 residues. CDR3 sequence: CASSGPLDVNSTDTQYF. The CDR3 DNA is TGTGCCAGCAGCGGACCCCTAGACGTAAATTCCACAGATACGCAGTATTTT.

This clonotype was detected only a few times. The CDR3 region has the DNA TGTGCCAGCAGTTACTTTTTCGTCTCAGGGGCCAACGTCCTGACTTTC. Translation gives CASSYFFVSGANVLTF. V is TRBV6-5 and J is TRBJ2-6, with no clear D. The CDR3 totals 16 residues. The V gene's germline CDR1 is MNHEY and CDR2 SVGAGI. The V and J ends lost 1 base and 4 bases respectively, with 11 bases between them.

In nucleotides, the CDR3 is TGCGCCAGCAGCCAAATGAGACGGCCCGGGCAGGCCGATAGCACAGATACGCAGTATTTT. Residues: CASSQMRRPGQADSTDTQYF. This chain joins TRBV5-1 and TRBJ2-3, with D uncertain. Germline CDR1 and CDR2: SGHRS and YFSETQ. The V gene lost 4 bases and the J gene lost 0 bases, with 27 bases spanning the gap. This CDR3 is 20 amino acids long.

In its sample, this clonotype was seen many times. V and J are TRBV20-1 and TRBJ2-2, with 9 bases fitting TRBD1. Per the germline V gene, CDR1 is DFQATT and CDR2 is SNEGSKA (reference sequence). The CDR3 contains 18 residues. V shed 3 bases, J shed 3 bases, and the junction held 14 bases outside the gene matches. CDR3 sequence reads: CSARRSPGTGSYTGELFF. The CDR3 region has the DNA TGCAGTGCTAGGAGGTCCCCCGGGACAGGGTCGTACACCGGGGAGCTGTTTTTT.

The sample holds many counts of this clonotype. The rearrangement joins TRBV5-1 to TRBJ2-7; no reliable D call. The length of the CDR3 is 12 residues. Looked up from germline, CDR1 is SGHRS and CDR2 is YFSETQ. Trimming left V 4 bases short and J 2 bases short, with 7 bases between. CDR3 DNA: TGCGCCAGCAGCCTTCTTCCCTACGAGCAGTACTTC. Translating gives CASSLLPYEQYF.

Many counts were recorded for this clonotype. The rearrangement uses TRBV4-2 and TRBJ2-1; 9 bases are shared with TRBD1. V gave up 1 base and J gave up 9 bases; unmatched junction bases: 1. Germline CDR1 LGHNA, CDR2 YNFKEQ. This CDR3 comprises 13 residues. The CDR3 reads CASSQGTGVEQFF. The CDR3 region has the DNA TGTGCCAGCAGCCAAGGGACAGGGGTTGAGCAGTTCTTC.

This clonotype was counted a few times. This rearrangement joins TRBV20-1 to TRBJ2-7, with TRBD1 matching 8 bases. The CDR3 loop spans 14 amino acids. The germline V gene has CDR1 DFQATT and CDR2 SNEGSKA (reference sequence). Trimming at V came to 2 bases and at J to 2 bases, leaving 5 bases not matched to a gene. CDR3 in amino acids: CSARHGQGAYEQYF. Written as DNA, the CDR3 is TGCAGTGCTAGACACGGACAGGGAGCCTACGAGCAGTACTTC.

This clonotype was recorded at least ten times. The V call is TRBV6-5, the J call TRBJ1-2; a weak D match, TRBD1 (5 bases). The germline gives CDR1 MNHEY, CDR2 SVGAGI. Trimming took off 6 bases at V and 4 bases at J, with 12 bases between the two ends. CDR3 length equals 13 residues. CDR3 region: CASSPGQVYGYTF. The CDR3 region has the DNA TGTGCCAGCAGCCCCGGACAAGTCTATGGCTACACCTTC.

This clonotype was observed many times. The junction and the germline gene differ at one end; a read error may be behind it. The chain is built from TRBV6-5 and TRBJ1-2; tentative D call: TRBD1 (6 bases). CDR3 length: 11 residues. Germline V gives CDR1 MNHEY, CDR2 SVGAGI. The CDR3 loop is CASRVAGQSIF. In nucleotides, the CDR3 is TGTGCCAGCAGAGTAGCCGGACAGTCCATCTTC.

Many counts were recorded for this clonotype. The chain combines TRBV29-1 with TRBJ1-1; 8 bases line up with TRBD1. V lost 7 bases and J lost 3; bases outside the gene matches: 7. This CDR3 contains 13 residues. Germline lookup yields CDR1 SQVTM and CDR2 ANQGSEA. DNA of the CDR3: TGCAGCGCCCTCAGGGGGCTGTACACTGAAGCTTTCTTT. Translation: CSALRGLYTEAFF. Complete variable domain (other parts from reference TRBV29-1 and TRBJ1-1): SAVISQKPSRDICQRGTSLTIQCQVDSQVTMMFWYRQQPGQSLTLIATANQGSEATYESGFVIDKFPISRPNLTFSTLTVSNMSPEDSSIYLCSALRGLYTEAFFGQGTRLTVV.

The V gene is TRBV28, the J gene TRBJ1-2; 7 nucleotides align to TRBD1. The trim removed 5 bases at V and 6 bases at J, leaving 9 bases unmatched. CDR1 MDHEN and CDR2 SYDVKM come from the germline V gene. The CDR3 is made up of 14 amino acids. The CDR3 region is CASSPRPGQDGYTF. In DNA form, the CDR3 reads TGTGCCAGCAGTCCCCGCCCCGGACAGGATGGCTACACCTTC.

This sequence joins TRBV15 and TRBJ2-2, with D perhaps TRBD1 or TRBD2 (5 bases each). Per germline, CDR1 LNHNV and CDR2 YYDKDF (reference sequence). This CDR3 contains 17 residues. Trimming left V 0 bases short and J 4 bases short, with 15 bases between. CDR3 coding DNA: TGTGCCACCAGCAGAGATCCGAGGGGCCGTCGCACCGGGGAGCTGTTTTTT. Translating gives CATSRDPRGRRTGELFF.

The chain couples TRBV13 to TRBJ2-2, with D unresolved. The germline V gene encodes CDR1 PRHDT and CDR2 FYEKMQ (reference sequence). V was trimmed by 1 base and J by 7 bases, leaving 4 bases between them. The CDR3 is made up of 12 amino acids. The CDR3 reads CASSLDGGELFF. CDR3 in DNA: TGTGCCAGCAGCTTAGACGGCGGGGAGCTGTTTTTT.

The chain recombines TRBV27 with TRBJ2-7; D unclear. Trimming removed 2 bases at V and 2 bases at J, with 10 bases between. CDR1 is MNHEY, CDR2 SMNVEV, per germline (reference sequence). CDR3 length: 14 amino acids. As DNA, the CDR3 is TGTGCCAGCAGTTTACGGCCTCCTCCCTACGAGCAGTACTTC. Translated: CASSLRPPPYEQYF.

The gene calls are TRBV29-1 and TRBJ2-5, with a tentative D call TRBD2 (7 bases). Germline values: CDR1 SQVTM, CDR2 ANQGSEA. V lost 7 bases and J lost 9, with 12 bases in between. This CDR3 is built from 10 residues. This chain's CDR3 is CSAEGGAQYF. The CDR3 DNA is TGCAGCGCTGAGGGGGGGGCCCAGTACTTC.

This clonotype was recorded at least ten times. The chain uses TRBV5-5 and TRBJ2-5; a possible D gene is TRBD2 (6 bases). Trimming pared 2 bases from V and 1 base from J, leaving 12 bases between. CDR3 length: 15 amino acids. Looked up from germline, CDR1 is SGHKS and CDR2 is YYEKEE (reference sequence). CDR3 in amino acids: CASSFGGRLQETQYF. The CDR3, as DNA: TGTGCCAGCAGCTTCGGGGGACGGCTCCAAGAGACCCAGTACTTC. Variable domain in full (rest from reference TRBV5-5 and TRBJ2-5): DAGVTQSPTHLIKTRGQQVTLRCSPISGHKSVSWYQQVLGQGPQFIFQYYEKEERGRGNFPDRFSARQFPNYSSELNVNALLLGDSALYLCASSFGGRLQETQYFGPGTRLLVL.

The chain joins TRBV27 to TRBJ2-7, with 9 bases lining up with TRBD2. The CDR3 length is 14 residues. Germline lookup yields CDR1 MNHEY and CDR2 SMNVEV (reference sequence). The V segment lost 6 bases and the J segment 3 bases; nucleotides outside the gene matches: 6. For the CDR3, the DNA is TGTGCCAGCAGCCTAGCGGGGACGTTCTACGAGCAGTACTTC. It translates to CASSLAGTFYEQYF.

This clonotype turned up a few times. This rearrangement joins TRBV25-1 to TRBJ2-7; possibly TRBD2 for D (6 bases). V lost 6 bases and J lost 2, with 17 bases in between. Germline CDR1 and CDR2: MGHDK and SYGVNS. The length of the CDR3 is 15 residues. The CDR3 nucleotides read TGTGCCAGCAGCGGGGTCGGGGGTTTGGCCTACGAGCAGTACTTC. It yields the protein CASSGVGGLAYEQYF.

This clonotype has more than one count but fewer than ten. The DNA for the CDR3 is TGCAGTGCAAGACCTGGACAGGAAGAGACCCAGTACTTC. Encoded protein: CSARPGQEETQYF. The V call is TRBV20-1, the J call TRBJ2-5; 7 positions agree with TRBD1. CDR1 is DFQATT, CDR2 SNEGSKA, per germline (reference sequence). The J segment lost 3 bases and the V segment lost 6 bases, leaving 7 bases of the junction unmatched. The CDR3 loop spans 13 amino acids.

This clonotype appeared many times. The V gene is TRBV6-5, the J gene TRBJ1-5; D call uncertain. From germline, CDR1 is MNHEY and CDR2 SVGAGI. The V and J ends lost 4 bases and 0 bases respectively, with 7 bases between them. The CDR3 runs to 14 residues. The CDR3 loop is CASSSTYSNQPQHF. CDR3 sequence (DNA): TGTGCCAGCAGTTCCACATATAGCAATCAGCCCCAGCATTTT.

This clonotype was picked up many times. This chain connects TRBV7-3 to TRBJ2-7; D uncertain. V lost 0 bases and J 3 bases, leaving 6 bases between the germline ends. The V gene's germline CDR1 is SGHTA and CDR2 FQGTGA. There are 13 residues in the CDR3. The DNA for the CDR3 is TGTGCCAGCAGCTTAACCGCCGGCTACGAGCAGTACTTC. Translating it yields CASSLTAGYEQYF.

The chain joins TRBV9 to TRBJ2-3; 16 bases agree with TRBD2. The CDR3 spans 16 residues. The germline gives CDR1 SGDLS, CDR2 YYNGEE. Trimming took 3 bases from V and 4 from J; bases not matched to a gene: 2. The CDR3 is CASSAGLAGGPDTQYF. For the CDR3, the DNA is TGTGCCAGCAGCGCGGGACTAGCGGGGGGGCCAGATACGCAGTATTTT.

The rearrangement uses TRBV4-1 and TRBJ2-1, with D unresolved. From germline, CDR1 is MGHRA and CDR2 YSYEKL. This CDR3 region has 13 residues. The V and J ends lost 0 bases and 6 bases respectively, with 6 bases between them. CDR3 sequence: CASSQDSLNEQFF. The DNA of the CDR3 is TGCGCCAGCAGCCAAGACTCCCTCAATGAGCAGTTCTTC.